This T cell receptor beta chain was sequenced in a study of shared clonotypes between healthy human individuals. V was pared by 2 bases and J by 4 bases, with 11 bases between. The CDR3 covers 15 residues. Germline V gives CDR1 MDHEN, CDR2 SYDVKM. The table came from immunoSEQ multiplex PCR; TCRdb's copy has only in-frame clones and leaves some out. The sample carries 2 million to 2.5 million clones, about 94% recorded once. The sequence was obtained from a man aged 18 to 30 in good health. This chain joins TRBV28 and TRBJ2-2; tentative D call: TRBD1 (7 bases). Sequenced input: naive CD4+ T cells sorted from blood. Stated subset: CD45RA+ positively selected. CDR3: CASSLGGGGTGELFF. Written as DNA, the CDR3 is TGTGCCAGCAGTTTAGGAGGGGGCGGCACCGGGGAGCTGTTTTTT. The full variable domain, completed using reference TRBV28 and TRBJ2-2, is DVKVTQSSRYLVKRTGEKVFLECVQDMDHENMFWYRQDPGLGLRLIYFSYDVKMKEKGDIPEGYSVSREKKERFSLILESASTNQTSMYLCASSLGGGGTGELFFGEGSRLTVL.